Below, 19 T cell receptor beta chains from the same sample are listed, as sequenced in a study of cytomegalovirus exposure and HLA in healthy donors. Clones were sequenced by immunoSEQ multiplex PCR, and TCRdb holds only the in-frame ones, with some missing. This sample has 220,000 or so clones, with around four fifths found just once. The sample consisted of PBMCs. The receptors come from a woman aged 25 to 39 in good health and CMV-seropositive.

CDR3 in amino acids: CASSSGLSGSYEQYF. The CDR3 nucleotides read TGTGCCAGCAGCTCAGGCCTCAGCGGGAGTTACGAGCAGTACTTC. This chain uses TRBV5-6 with TRBJ2-7; TRBD2 aligns across 8 bases. The CDR3 loop spans 15 amino acids. Germline V CDR1 and CDR2: SGHDT, YYEEEE. V lost 3 bases to trimming and J lost 4 bases; unmatched junction nucleotides: 9.

The chain uses TRBV5-1 and TRBJ1-2, with 8 bases that match TRBD1. V lost 3 bases and J lost 3; bases outside the gene matches: 7. The CDR3 totals 15 residues. Germline CDR1 and CDR2: SGHRS and YFSETQ. For the CDR3, the DNA is TGCGCCAGCAGCTCCGAAGGACAGGGCCACTATGGCTACACCTTC. It encodes CASSSEGQGHYGYTF.

The chain is built from TRBV30 and TRBJ1-1; D gene ambiguous. There are 14 residues in the CDR3. Looked up from germline, CDR1 is GTSNPN and CDR2 is SVGIG (reference sequence). Trimming removed 5 bases at V and 0 bases at J, with 13 bases between. The CDR3 nucleotides are TGTGCCTGGGAGATGCCGGAGATGAACACTGAAGCTTTCTTT. As protein: CAWEMPEMNTEAFF.

The rearrangement uses TRBV9 and TRBJ2-1; D gene ambiguous. The CDR3 extends over 12 amino acids. CDR1 and CDR2 (germline): SGDLS, YYNGEE. V lost 5 bases and J 2 bases, leaving 5 bases between the germline ends. CDR3 loop: CASSKTYNEQFF. The CDR3 region has the DNA TGTGCCAGCAGTAAGACCTACAATGAGCAGTTCTTC.

This sequence joins TRBV30 and TRBJ1-2, with D perhaps TRBD1 (6 bases). The CDR3 contains 13 residues. V shed 6 bases and J shed 0 bases, with 11 bases lying between them. The germline CDR1 and CDR2 sequences are GTSNPN and SVGIG (reference sequence). The chain's CDR3 is CACRQDSNYGYTF. The CDR3 DNA follows: TGTGCCTGCAGACAGGACTCTAACTATGGCTACACCTTC.

CDR3 in amino acids: CASSSLASLNEQYF. The CDR3 DNA reads as TGTGCCAGCAGCTCCTTAGCCTCCCTTAACGAGCAGTACTTC. The genes are TRBV7-9 and TRBJ2-7; no definite D call. The CDR3 covers 14 residues. Germline CDR1 and CDR2: SEHNR and FQNEAQ (reference sequence). V lost 4 bases and J lost 5, with 15 bases in between.

The chain combines TRBV27 with TRBJ1-4; 9 bases agree with TRBD1. This CDR3 region has 16 residues. The V gene's germline CDR1 is MNHEY and CDR2 SMNVEV (reference sequence). V lost 5 bases, J lost 3 bases, and 7 bases stayed unmatched. The CDR3 DNA sequence: TGTGCCAGCAGTACCTGGACAGGGGCGGCTAATGAAAAACTGTTTTTT. Translation gives CASSTWTGAANEKLFF.

The gene calls are TRBV4-1 and TRBJ2-3; 16 bases map to TRBD2. Germline CDR1 is MGHRA and CDR2 is YSYEKL. With V trimmed by 6 bases and J by 0 bases, 9 bases remained unmatched. CDR3 size: 19 residues. CDR3 DNA: TGCGCCAGCAGTCCGACCGGGACTAGCGGGAGGGCTAGCACAGATACGCAGTATTTT. The encoded protein is CASSPTGTSGRASTDTQYF.

This clone was observed at least ten times. The CDR3 here is CAVRSGAANQPQHF. The CDR3 DNA sequence: TGTGCCGTACGATCAGGGGCCGCCAATCAGCCCCAGCATTTT. The genes are TRBV10-3 and TRBJ1-5, with a possible D match to TRBD1 (6 bases). The CDR3 is made up of 14 amino acids. Germline loops: CDR1 ENHRY, CDR2 SYGVKD. V lost 11 bases, J lost 3 bases, and 17 bases lay in between.

This clone has just a few counts. This chain uses TRBV27 with TRBJ1-1, with 8 bases lining up with TRBD1. The CDR3 runs 14 residues. Germline-derived CDR1 and CDR2 are MNHEY and SMNVEV (reference sequence). V lost 5 bases and J lost 2; bases outside the gene matches: 4. In DNA form, the CDR3 reads TGTGCCAGCAGTCGGACAGGGAGAAACACTGAAGCTTTCTTT. Protein: CASSRTGRNTEAFF.

This clone is a singleton in its sample. The rearrangement joins TRBV29-1 to TRBJ2-7, with 8 bases aligning to TRBD2. Trimming took 7 bases from V and 7 from J; bases not matched to a gene: 12. CDR1 is SQVTM and CDR2 is ANQGSEA in the germline V gene. The CDR3 has 13 amino acids. The chain's CDR3 is CSAVLAVTYEQYF. As DNA, the CDR3 is TGCAGCGCCGTACTAGCGGTTACTTATGAGCAGTACTTC.

This clone was seen only a few times. The V and J genes are TRBV27 and TRBJ1-3; no reliable D call. This CDR3 is 15 amino acids long. Deletions cut 3 bases from V and 2 bases from J, with 11 bases between. Germline CDR1 MNHEY, CDR2 SMNVEV (reference sequence). CDR3 in amino acids: CASSLTPEAGNTIYF. CDR3 DNA: TGTGCCAGCAGTTTGACCCCAGAAGCTGGAAACACCATATATTTT.

The V and J genes are TRBV6-5 and TRBJ2-1, with TRBD2 matching over 8 bases. J was trimmed by 8 bases and V by 6 bases; bases with no gene match: 6. The CDR3 has 13 residues. Germline CDR1 reads MNHEY; CDR2 reads SVGAGI. The CDR3 spells CASSPGLAYEQFF. The CDR3 DNA reads TGTGCCAGCAGCCCCGGACTAGCTTATGAGCAGTTCTTC.

This chain joins TRBV5-1 and TRBJ2-2; TRBD1 is a possible D gene (6 bases). Looked up from germline, CDR1 is SGHRS and CDR2 is YFSETQ. CDR3 size: 15 residues. V dropped 4 bases and J dropped 5 bases, with 15 bases sitting between them. The chain's CDR3 is CASSRGRGQTGELFF. CDR3 in DNA: TGCGCCAGCAGCAGGGGCAGGGGCCAGACCGGGGAGCTGTTTTTT. Combining the CDR3 with reference TRBV5-1 and TRBJ2-2 gives the whole variable domain KAGVTQTPRYLIKTRGQQVTLSCSPISGHRSVSWYQQTPGQGLQFLFEYFSETQRNKGNFPGRFSGRQFSNSRSEMNVSTLELGDSALYLCASSRGRGQTGELFFGEGSRLTVL.

The chain has TRBV27 and TRBJ2-7, with 7 bases matching TRBD1. Germline CDR1 is MNHEY and CDR2 is SMNVEV (reference sequence). With V trimmed by 3 bases and J by 2 bases, 10 bases remained unmatched. This CDR3 region has 16 residues. In DNA, the CDR3 is TGTGCCAGCAGTTTGAAACAGGGGCACCTTACCTACGAGCAGTACTTC. This sequence encodes CASSLKQGHLTYEQYF.

This chain joins TRBV6-5 and TRBJ1-2; D perhaps matches TRBD1 (6 bases). The V gene's germline CDR1 is MNHEY and CDR2 SVGAGI. Trimming shortened V by 2 bases and J by 5 bases, and 6 bases separated the two germline ends. The CDR3 runs 12 residues. The CDR3 nucleotides are TGTGCCAGCAGTTACACAGGGTATGGCTACACCTTC. Translating gives CASSYTGYGYTF.

This chain connects TRBV30 to TRBJ2-7; perhaps TRBD2 as D (6 bases). Trimming left V 4 bases short and J 2 bases short, with 12 bases between. The CDR3 sequence is 13 residues long. In germline, CDR1 is GTSNPN, CDR2 SVGIG (reference sequence). As DNA, the CDR3 is TGTGCCTGGACCCATGGCGGGACCTACGAGCAGTACTTC. Translating gives CAWTHGGTYEQYF.

The CDR3 region has the DNA TGTGCCAGCACCTCAACGTCGGGTGGCACTGAAGCTTTCTTT. It translates to CASTSTSGGTEAFF. J is TRBJ1-1 and V is TRBV7-6, with D hard to call. Germline-derived CDR1 and CDR2 are SGHVS and FNYEAQ. V lost 7 bases, J lost 4 bases, and 16 bases lay in between. This CDR3 is built from 14 residues.

The CDR3 coding sequence is TGCAGCGTTGAAGATCTCGCTGGGACTAGCGGATTAGAGCAGTTCTTC. Translation: CSVEDLAGTSGLEQFF. V usage is TRBV29-1 and J usage is TRBJ2-1; 11 bases line up with TRBD2. The CDR3 length is 16 residues. Germline V gives CDR1 SQVTM, CDR2 ANQGSEA. The trim removed 0 bases at V and 10 bases at J, leaving 11 bases unmatched.